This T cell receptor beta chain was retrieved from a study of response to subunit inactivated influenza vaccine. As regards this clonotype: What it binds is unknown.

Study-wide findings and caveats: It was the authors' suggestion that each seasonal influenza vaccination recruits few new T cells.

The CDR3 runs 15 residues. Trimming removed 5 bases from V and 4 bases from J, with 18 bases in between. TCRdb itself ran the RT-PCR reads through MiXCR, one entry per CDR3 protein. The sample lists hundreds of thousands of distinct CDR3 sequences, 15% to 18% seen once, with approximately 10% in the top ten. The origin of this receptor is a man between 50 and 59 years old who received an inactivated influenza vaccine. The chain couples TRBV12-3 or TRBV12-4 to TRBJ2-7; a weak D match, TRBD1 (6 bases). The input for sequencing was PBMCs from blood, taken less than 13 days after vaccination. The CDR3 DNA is TGTGCCAGCAGTCCGGGACATCCCCTTCGGTACGAGCAGTACTTC. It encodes CASSPGHPLRYEQYF.